Included here is one TCR beta chain sequence, with context. This sample includes further DNA sequences coding for the same CDR3. TCRdb's copy holds only in-frame clones and misses some; the assay was immunoSEQ multiplex PCR. The table lists about 250,000 clones, about four fifths of them singletons, with about 3.9% in the top ten. This CDR3 has 14 amino acids. Trimming took 0 bases from V and 0 from J, leaving 4 bases between them. From germline, CDR1 is SGDLS and CDR2 YYNGEE. This entry belongs to a study of blood T cell repertoires in COVID-19. Clinical history as reported by participants underpinned cohort assignment.

The chain links TRBV9 to TRBJ1-3; D is uncertain. The clonotype comes from a woman aged 40 to 55 who had been exposed to COVID-19. The sequencing sample was made of PBMCs or T cells enriched from blood (not recorded which). The CDR3 reads CASSVDSSGNTIYF. The DNA for the CDR3 is TGTGCCAGCAGCGTAGACAGCTCTGGAAACACCATATATTTT.